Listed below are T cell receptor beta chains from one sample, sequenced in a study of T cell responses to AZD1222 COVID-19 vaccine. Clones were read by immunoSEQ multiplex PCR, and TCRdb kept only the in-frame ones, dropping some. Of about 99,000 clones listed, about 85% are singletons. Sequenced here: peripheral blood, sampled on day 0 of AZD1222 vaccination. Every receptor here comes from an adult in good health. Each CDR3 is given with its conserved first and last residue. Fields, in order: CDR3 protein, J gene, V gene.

cdr3_aa: CASSLRDRGGSPLHF
j_call: TRBJ1-6
v_call: TRBV5-1

cdr3_aa: CASSLIGTEAYNEQFF
j_call: TRBJ2-1
v_call: TRBV7-3

cdr3_aa: CASSISAQGAMETQYF
j_call: TRBJ2-5
v_call: TRBV19

cdr3_aa: CASSIQLQGWTDTQYF
j_call: TRBJ2-3
v_call: TRBV19

cdr3_aa: CASSYPAGTGYNQPQHF
j_call: TRBJ1-5
v_call: TRBV6-2/TRBV6-3

cdr3_aa: CASSESPGTGNTIYF
j_call: TRBJ1-3
v_call: TRBV2

cdr3_aa: CASSACGTNEETQYF
j_call: TRBJ2-5
v_call: TRBV21-1

cdr3_aa: CASNERTNTEAFF
j_call: TRBJ1-1
v_call: TRBV2

cdr3_aa: CASSLSYTLNTEAFF
j_call: TRBJ1-1
v_call: TRBV27

cdr3_aa: CASSLSVTSGDTQYF
j_call: TRBJ2-3
v_call: TRBV7-9

cdr3_aa: CASSTDRNTEAFF
j_call: TRBJ1-1
v_call: TRBV7-3

cdr3_aa: CASSVEGRQETQYF
j_call: TRBJ2-5
v_call: TRBV9

cdr3_aa: CASSESGRGNTEAFF
j_call: TRBJ1-1
v_call: TRBV7-3

cdr3_aa: CATSDASGGTDTQYF
j_call: TRBJ2-3
v_call: TRBV24-1

cdr3_aa: CASSFGTGNEKLFF
j_call: TRBJ1-4
v_call: TRBV11-3

cdr3_aa: CASSLTGQVAEAFF
j_call: TRBJ1-1
v_call: TRBV7-3

cdr3_aa: CATSDFWADTQYF
j_call: TRBJ2-3
v_call: TRBV24-1